This T cell receptor beta chain was sequenced during a study of shared clonotypes between healthy human individuals. The germline V gene has CDR1 LNHDA and CDR2 SQIVND (reference sequence). Germline trimming cut 9 bases from V and 3 bases from J; bases unmatched to any gene: 5. The CDR3 is 13 residues long. Selected positively for CCR7 and CD45RO-negative, naive CD8 cells excluded terminally differentiated effector memory CD45RA+ cells. At the deep level, the assay was run. Measured with immunoSEQ multiplex PCR; TCRdb has only the in-frame clones, and not every one. Here the sample spans a few million clones, over 85% being singletons.

The V call is TRBV19, the J call TRBJ2-7; 10 bases fit TRBD1. Material for sequencing was naive CD8+ T cells from PBMCs. This clonotype was sampled from a man younger than 35 in good health. Some clones in this sample may be carry-over from other donors' samples. The CDR3: CASSGTGVYEQYF. The CDR3 nucleotides are TGTGCCAGCTCCGGGACAGGGGTCTACGAGCAGTACTTC.